This T cell receptor (beta chain) was obtained from a study of T-cell reconstitution after alpha-beta-depleted transplantation in children. Findings of the study overall: Diversity and T-cell counts at one year after transplant derived mostly from new T cells. Recipient T cells and thymic progenitors that survived gave rise to the high TCRbeta diversity observed at day 60 in some patients. Several hundred expanded graft clones reportedly supplied alpha-beta T cells about two months after transplant.

With regard to this clonotype: What it recognizes is unknown.

Unique molecular identifiers were used to barcode this TCRbeta library. Via MiXCR, TCRdb re-called the PCR reads, giving one row per CDR3 protein. The sample contains around 130,000 distinct CDR3 sequences, roughly 10% of which appear only once. Source: PBMCs, mostly from graft donor cells, taken 180 days after TCRalphabeta/CD19-depleted stem cell transplant. This sequence was found in a girl less than two years old who had a stem cell transplant for combined immunodeficiency, so the T cells may come from the graft donor.

DNA of the CDR3: TGTGCCAGCAGTCAAGGACGGAGCAATCAGCCCCAGCATTTT. It is translated as CASSQGRSNQPQHF. The chain links TRBV12-3 or TRBV12-4 to TRBJ1-5, with D unresolved. The CDR3 runs to 14 residues. V lost 5 bases and J 1 base, leaving 9 bases between the germline ends.